This T cell receptor beta chain was documented in a study of OX40 agonist ivuxolimab in advanced cancers. On the study more broadly: The patients received agonistic anti-OX40 (CD134) antibody ivuxolimab. Allowance was made for prior anti-PD-1, anti-PD-L1 or anti-CTLA-4 therapy, and about 44% had some.

General study results and limits: At 0.1 to 3.0 mg/kg and by week 6, clonal expansion occurred in CD4+ and CD8+ blood T cells.

In regard to this clone: What it recognizes is unknown.

Collection of blood occurred at baseline, at cycle 4 day 1, and at cycle 7 day 1. TCRdb keeps only in-frame clones here, not all; method: immunoSEQ multiplex PCR. The sample has approximately 70,000 clones, more than 75% seen once. Deletions cut 8 bases from V and 6 bases from J, with 20 bases between. The CDR3 is made up of 14 amino acids. Germline loops: CDR1 MNHEY, CDR2 SMNVEV (reference sequence). This receptor was taken from an adult with an advanced solid tumor such as melanoma, head and neck, liver or kidney cancer. The sample here was CD4+ or CD8+ T cells sorted from blood, taken in a trial of the OX40 agonist ivuxolimab. This chain links TRBV27 with TRBJ2-7, with D tentatively TRBD1 or TRBD2 (7 bases each). The DNA for the CDR3 is TGTGCCAGCTGGGAGATCGACAGGGAGGGCGAGCAGTACTTC. It encodes CASWEIDREGEQYF.